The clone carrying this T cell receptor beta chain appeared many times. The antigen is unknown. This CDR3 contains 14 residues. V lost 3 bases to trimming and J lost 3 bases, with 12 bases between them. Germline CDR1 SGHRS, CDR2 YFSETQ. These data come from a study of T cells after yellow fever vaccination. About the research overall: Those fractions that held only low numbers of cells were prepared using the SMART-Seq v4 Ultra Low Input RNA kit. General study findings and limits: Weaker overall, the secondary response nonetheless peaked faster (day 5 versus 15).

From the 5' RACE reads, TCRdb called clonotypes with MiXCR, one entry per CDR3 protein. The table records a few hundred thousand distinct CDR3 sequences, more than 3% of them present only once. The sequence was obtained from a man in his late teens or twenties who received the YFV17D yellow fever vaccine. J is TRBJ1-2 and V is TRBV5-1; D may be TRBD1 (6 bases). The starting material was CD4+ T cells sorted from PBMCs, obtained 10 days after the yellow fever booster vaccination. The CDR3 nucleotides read TGCGCCAGCAGCTGGGGGGGCCTGGACTATGGCTACACCTTC. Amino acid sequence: CASSWGGLDYGYTF.